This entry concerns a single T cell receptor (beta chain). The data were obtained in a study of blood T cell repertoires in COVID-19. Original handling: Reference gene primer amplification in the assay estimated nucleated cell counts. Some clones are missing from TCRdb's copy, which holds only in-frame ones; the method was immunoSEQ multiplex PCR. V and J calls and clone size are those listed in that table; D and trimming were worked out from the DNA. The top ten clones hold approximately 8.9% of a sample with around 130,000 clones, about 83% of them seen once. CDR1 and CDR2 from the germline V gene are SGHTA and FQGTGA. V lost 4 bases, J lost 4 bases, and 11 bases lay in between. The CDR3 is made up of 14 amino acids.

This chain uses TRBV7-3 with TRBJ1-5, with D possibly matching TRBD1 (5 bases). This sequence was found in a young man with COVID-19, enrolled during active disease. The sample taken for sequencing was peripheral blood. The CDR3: CASSSTGINQPQHF. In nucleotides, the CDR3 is TGTGCCAGCAGCTCCACAGGCATTAATCAGCCCCAGCATTTT.